A single sample is the source of the 22 T cell receptor beta chains below, sequenced in a study of cytomegalovirus exposure and HLA in healthy donors. Amplification used 60 Vbeta primers and 13 Jbeta primers. Clones were read by immunoSEQ multiplex PCR, and TCRdb kept only the in-frame ones, dropping some. The sample has roughly 100,000 clones; about three quarters are singletons. Sequenced: PBMCs. The receptors were gathered from a man aged 60-69 years in good health and CMV-seropositive.

The chain couples TRBV2 to TRBJ2-5; TRBD1 aligns across 11 bases. Germline trimming cut 5 bases from V and 4 bases from J; bases unmatched to any gene: 6. The CDR3 runs to 15 residues. CDR1 and CDR2 (germline): SNHLY, FYNNEI. DNA for the CDR3: TGTGCCAGCAGTCCCGAGGGACAGGGGGGAGAGACCCAGTACTTC. This translates into CASSPEGQGGETQYF.

The table lists this clone with a few counts. The genes are TRBV11-3 and TRBJ2-7; TRBD1 matches 8 bases. The CDR3 has 14 residues. Germline V CDR1 and CDR2: SGHNT, YENEEA. V was clipped by 3 bases and J by 2 bases; unmatched bases: 3. The CDR3, as DNA: TGTGCCAGCAGCTTCAGGGGGCGCCCCTACGAGCAGTACTTC. Protein product: CASSFRGRPYEQYF. Looking up the rest from reference TRBV11-3 and TRBJ2-7 gives the full variable domain: EAGVVQSPRYKIIEKKQPVAFWCNPISGHNTLYWYLQNLGQGPELLIRYENEEAVDDSQLPKDRFSAERLKGVDSTLKIQPAELGDSAVYLCASSFRGRPYEQYFGPGTRLTVT.

The chain recombines TRBV13 with TRBJ1-3; 10 nucleotides agree with TRBD1. This CDR3 is 15 amino acids long. Trimming cost V 0 bases and J 8 bases; bases outside gene matches: 4. Germline V gene lookup returns CDR1 PRHDT and CDR2 FYEKMQ (reference sequence). The CDR3 is CASSLGGQGRHTIYF. CDR3 in DNA: TGTGCCAGCAGCTTAGGGGGACAGGGGAGGCACACCATATATTTT.

CDR3 loop: CAISLQTGSNGYTF. The CDR3 DNA reads as TGTGCCATCAGTCTACAGACCGGAAGTAATGGCTACACCTTC. The chain joins TRBV10-3 to TRBJ1-2; D gene uncertain. CDR1 is ENHRY and CDR2 is SYGVKD in the germline V gene. This CDR3 spans 14 amino acids. Trimming left V 5 bases short and J 6 bases short, with 16 bases between.

The rearrangement links TRBV5-4 to TRBJ2-7; 7 bases fit TRBD2. The germline V gene encodes CDR1 SGHNT and CDR2 YYREEE (reference sequence). CDR3 length: 16 residues. With 4 bases clipped from V and 0 bases from J, the junction kept 10 bases outside the gene matches. As DNA, the CDR3 is TGTGCCAGCAGCCCAGACACTAGCGTCTCCTCCTACGAGCAGTACTTC. This translates into CASSPDTSVSSYEQYF.

J is TRBJ1-3 and V is TRBV15; tentatively, D is TRBD1 (5 bases). Germline loops: CDR1 LNHNV, CDR2 YYDKDF (reference sequence). The CDR3 loop spans 17 amino acids. Trimming took off 0 bases at V and 3 bases at J, with 15 bases between the two ends. The CDR3 DNA is TGTGCCACCAGCAGAGAATTAGGGGTTGATCATGGAAACACCATATATTTT. This sequence encodes CATSRELGVDHGNTIYF.

V gene TRBV5-1 combines with J gene TRBJ1-1, with D hard to call. V gave up 2 bases and J gave up 6 bases, with 11 bases separating them. The CDR3 runs to 13 residues. Germline assignment: CDR1 SGHRS and CDR2 YFSETQ. The CDR3, as DNA: TGCGCCAGCAGCTTTGAGGGTGGGCCTGAAGCTTTCTTT. Protein product: CASSFEGGPEAFF.

The CDR3 bases are TGTGCCAGCAGCCCTAGGGGGGGCCCTCAGGGGACGCAGTATTTT. This encodes CASSPRGGPQGTQYF. The V and J genes are TRBV7-9 and TRBJ2-3; D possibly corresponds to TRBD2 (7 bases). The CDR3 is 15 amino acids. In germline, CDR1 is SEHNR, CDR2 FQNEAQ (reference sequence). The V end lost 5 bases, the J end lost 9 bases, and 21 bases lay between the germline ends. Based on the CDR3 plus reference TRBV7-9 and TRBJ2-3, the full variable domain is DTGVSQNPRHKITKRGQNVTFRCDPISEHNRLYWYRQTLGQGPEFLTYFQNEAQLEKSRLLSDRFSAERPKGSFSTLEIQRTEQGDSAMYLCASSPRGGPQGTQYFGPGTRLTVL.

The chain recombines TRBV7-2 with TRBJ2-5; TRBD2 matches 12 bases. This CDR3 spans 15 amino acids. After removal of 6 bases from V and 4 bases from J, the junction contained 6 bases not matched to a gene. Germline values: CDR1 SGHTA, CDR2 FQGNSA. The CDR3 nucleotides are TGTGCCAGCAGTCCTAGCGGGGGGGCCTCAGAGACCCAGTACTTC. Translated, it gives CASSPSGGASETQYF.

The chain links TRBV9 to TRBJ2-7; 8 nucleotides line up with TRBD1. Germline V gives CDR1 SGDLS, CDR2 YYNGEE. The CDR3 covers 14 residues. V was pared by 4 bases and J by 0 bases, with 3 bases of the junction left unmatched. DNA for the CDR3: TGTGCCAGCAGCAGGACAGGGAACTCCTACGAGCAGTACTTC. It translates to CASSRTGNSYEQYF.

This chain uses TRBV7-9 with TRBJ2-2, with 7 bases aligning to TRBD2. With V trimmed by 7 bases and J by 1 base, 3 bases remained unmatched. The germline gives CDR1 SEHNR, CDR2 FQNEAQ (reference sequence). This CDR3 contains 14 residues. The CDR3 loop reads CASITGGNTGELFF. The CDR3 DNA reads TGTGCCAGCATCACGGGGGGGAACACCGGGGAGCTGTTTTTT.

V and J are TRBV10-3 and TRBJ1-1; 8 bases fit TRBD1. CDR3 length equals 14 residues. The germline gives CDR1 ENHRY, CDR2 SYGVKD. The V segment lost 2 bases and the J segment 2 bases; nucleotides outside the gene matches: 1. The CDR3 region has the DNA TGTGCCATCAGTGAGGACAGGGGAAACACTGAAGCTTTCTTT. Encoded protein: CAISEDRGNTEAFF.

The V gene is TRBV2, the J gene TRBJ1-2, with 7 nucleotides matching TRBD1. Germline lookup yields CDR1 SNHLY and CDR2 FYNNEI. The CDR3 is made up of 13 amino acids. V gave up 4 bases and J gave up 5 bases; unmatched junction bases: 4. The CDR3 spells CASSVGTEYGYTF. The DNA for the CDR3 is TGTGCCAGCAGTGTCGGGACAGAGTATGGCTACACCTTC.

The genes are TRBV7-9 and TRBJ1-1; TRBD1 matches at 7 bases. The V segment lost 1 base and the J segment 3 bases; nucleotides outside the gene matches: 2. The germline gives CDR1 SEHNR, CDR2 FQNEAQ (reference sequence). The CDR3 length is 14 residues. The CDR3 region is CASSLVTGDTEAFF. The CDR3 coding sequence is TGTGCCAGCAGCTTAGTTACAGGGGACACTGAAGCTTTCTTT. Based on the CDR3 plus reference TRBV7-9 and TRBJ1-1, the full variable domain is DTGVSQNPRHKITKRGQNVTFRCDPISEHNRLYWYRQTLGQGPEFLTYFQNEAQLEKSRLLSDRFSAERPKGSFSTLEIQRTEQGDSAMYLCASSLVTGDTEAFFGQGTRLTVV.

The chain links TRBV11-2 to TRBJ2-3; no reliable D call. This CDR3 has 13 residues. V lost 1 base and J 3 bases, leaving 5 bases between the germline ends. Germline CDR1 and CDR2: SGHAT and FQNNGV. CDR3 sequence: CASSLALTDTQYF. CDR3 DNA: TGTGCCAGCAGCTTAGCCCTGACAGATACGCAGTATTTT.

This chain uses TRBV5-6 with TRBJ1-5; D gene unclear. This CDR3 has 16 amino acids. Trimming removed 0 bases at V and 0 bases at J, with 10 bases between. Germline V gene data show CDR1 as SGHDT and CDR2 as YYEEEE. CDR3 loop: CASSLAGFNSNQPQHF. The CDR3 nucleotides read TGTGCCAGCAGCTTGGCAGGTTTCAATAGCAATCAGCCCCAGCATTTT.

This sequence joins TRBV9 and TRBJ1-6; no clear D gene. V gave up 7 bases and J gave up 0 bases, with 11 bases separating them. Germline loops: CDR1 SGDLS, CDR2 YYNGEE. The CDR3 totals 15 residues. The CDR3 region has the DNA TGTGCCAGCTCTCAAGGGAGCTCCTATAATTCACCCCTCCACTTT. Residues: CASSQGSSYNSPLHF.

This clone has a single count. The chain has TRBV28 and TRBJ1-4, with 8 bases fitting TRBD1. The CDR3 is 14 residues long. Per the germline V gene, CDR1 is MDHEN and CDR2 is SYDVKM. V gave up 5 bases and J gave up 8 bases; unmatched junction bases: 7. CDR3 coding DNA: TGTGCCAGCAGTCTGGACAGGGTGAAGGAAAAACTGTTTTTT. Residues: CASSLDRVKEKLFF.

V and J are TRBV6-5 and TRBJ1-2; 8 bases match TRBD1. The junction had 6 bases not matched to a gene; V was cut back by 4 bases and J by 8 bases. The CDR3 covers 13 residues. Germline lookup yields CDR1 MNHEY and CDR2 SVGAGI. CDR3 sequence reads: CASSLFRGQGYTF. The CDR3 nucleotides are TGTGCCAGCAGTTTATTCAGGGGGCAAGGCTACACCTTC.

This chain connects TRBV7-3 to TRBJ2-1; 12 nucleotides match TRBD2. The CDR3 contains 17 residues. J gave up 0 bases and V 2 bases, and 2 bases lay outside the gene matches. The germline CDR1 and CDR2 sequences are SGHTA and FQGTGA. The CDR3 here is CASSLGLAGRSYNEQFF. CDR3 DNA sequence: TGTGCCAGCAGCTTAGGACTAGCGGGGCGCTCCTACAATGAGCAGTTCTTC.

The chain combines TRBV6-1 with TRBJ1-2; TRBD1 matches 7 bases. V shed 4 bases, J shed 0 bases, and the junction held 5 bases outside the gene matches. Germline lookup yields CDR1 MNHNS and CDR2 SASEGT. The CDR3 runs to 15 residues. Written as DNA, the CDR3 is TGTGCCAGCAGTGCCGGGACAGTTGCTAACTATGGCTACACCTTC. It yields the protein CASSAGTVANYGYTF.

The V call is TRBV4-2, the J call TRBJ2-5, with 10 positions matching TRBD2. The CDR3 contains 17 residues. The germline CDR1 and CDR2 sequences are LGHNA and YNFKEQ. Trimming took 3 bases from V and 0 from J; bases not matched to a gene: 7. This CDR3 reads CASSQDGLAAYQETQYF. Here the CDR3 DNA reads TGTGCCAGCAGCCAGGATGGACTAGCGGCGTACCAAGAGACCCAGTACTTC.